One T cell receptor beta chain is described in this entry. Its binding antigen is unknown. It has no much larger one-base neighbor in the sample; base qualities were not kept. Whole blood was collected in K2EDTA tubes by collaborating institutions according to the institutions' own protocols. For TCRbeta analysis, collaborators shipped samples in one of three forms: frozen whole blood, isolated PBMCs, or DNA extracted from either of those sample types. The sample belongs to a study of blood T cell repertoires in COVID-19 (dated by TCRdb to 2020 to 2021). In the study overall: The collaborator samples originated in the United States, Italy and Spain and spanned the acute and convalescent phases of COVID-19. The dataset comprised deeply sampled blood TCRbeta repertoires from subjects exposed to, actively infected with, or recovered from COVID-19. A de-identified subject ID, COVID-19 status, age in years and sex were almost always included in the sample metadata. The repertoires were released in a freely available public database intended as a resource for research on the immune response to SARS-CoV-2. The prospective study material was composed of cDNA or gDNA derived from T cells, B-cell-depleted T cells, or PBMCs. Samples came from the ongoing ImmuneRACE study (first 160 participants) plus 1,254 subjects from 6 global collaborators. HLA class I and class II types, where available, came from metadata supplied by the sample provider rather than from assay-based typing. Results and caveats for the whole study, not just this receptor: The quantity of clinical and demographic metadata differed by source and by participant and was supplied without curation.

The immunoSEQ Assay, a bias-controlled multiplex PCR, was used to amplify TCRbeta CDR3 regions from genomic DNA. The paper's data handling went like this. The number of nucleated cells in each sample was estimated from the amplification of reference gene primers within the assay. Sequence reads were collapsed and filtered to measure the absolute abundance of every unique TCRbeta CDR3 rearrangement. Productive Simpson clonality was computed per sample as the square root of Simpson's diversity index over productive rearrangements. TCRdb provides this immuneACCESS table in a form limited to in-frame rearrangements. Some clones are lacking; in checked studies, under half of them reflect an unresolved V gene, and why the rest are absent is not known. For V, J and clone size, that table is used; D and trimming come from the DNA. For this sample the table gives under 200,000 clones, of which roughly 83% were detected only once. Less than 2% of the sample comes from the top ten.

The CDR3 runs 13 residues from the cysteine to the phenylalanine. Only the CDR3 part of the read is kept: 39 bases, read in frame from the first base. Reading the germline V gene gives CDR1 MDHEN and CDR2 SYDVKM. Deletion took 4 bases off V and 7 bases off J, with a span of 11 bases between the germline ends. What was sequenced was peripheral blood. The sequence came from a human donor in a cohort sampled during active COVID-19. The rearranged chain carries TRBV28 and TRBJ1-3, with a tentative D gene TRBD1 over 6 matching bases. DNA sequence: TGTGCCAGCAGTTCGGGAAGGGGGAACACCATATATTTT. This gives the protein CASSSGRGNTIYF.